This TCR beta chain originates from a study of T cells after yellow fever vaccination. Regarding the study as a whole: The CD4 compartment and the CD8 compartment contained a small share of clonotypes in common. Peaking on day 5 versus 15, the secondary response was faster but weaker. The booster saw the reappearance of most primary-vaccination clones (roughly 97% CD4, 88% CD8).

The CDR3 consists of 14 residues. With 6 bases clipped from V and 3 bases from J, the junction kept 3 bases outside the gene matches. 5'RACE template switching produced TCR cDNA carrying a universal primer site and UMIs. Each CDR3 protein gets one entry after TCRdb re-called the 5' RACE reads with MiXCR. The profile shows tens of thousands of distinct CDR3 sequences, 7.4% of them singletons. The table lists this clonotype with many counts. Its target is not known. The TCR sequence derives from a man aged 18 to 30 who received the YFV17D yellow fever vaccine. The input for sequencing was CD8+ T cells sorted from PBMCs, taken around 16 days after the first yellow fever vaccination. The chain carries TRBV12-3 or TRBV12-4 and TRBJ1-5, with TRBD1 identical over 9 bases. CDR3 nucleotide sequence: TGTGCCAGCAGCCGGACAGGGGCCAATCAGCCCCAGCATTTT. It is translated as CASSRTGANQPQHF.